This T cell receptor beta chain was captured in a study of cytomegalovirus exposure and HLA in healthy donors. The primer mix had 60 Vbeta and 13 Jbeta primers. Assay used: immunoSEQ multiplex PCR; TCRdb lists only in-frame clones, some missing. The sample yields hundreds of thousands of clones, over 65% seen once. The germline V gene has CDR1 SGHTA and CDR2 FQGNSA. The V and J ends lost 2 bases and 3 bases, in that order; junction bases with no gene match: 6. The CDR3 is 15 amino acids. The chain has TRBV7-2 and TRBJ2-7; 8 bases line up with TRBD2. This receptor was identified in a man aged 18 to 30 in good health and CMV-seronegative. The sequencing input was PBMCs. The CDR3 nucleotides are TGTGCCAGCAGCTTACGTCCTAGCGGGCGCTACGAGCAGTACTTC. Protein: CASSLRPSGRYEQYF. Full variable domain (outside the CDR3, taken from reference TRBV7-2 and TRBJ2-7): GAGVSQSPSNKVTEKGKDVELRCDPISGHTALYWYRQSLGQGLEFLIYFQGNSAPDKSGLPSDRFSAERTGGSVSTLTIQRTQQEDSAVYLCASSLRPSGRYEQYFGPGTRLTVT.